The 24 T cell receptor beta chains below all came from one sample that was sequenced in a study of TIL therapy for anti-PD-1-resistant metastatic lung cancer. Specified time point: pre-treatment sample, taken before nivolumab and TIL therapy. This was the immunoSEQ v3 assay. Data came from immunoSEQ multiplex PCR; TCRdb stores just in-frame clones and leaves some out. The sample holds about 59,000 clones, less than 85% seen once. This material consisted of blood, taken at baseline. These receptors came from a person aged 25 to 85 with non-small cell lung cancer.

In nucleotides, the CDR3 is TGTGCCAGCAGAGCCAGGGATTATGGCTACACCTTC. Amino acid sequence: CASRARDYGYTF. This chain links TRBV6-6 with TRBJ1-2; tentatively, D is TRBD1 (5 bases). Deletions cut 6 bases from V and 5 bases from J, with 10 bases between. The CDR3 extends over 12 amino acids. CDR1 and CDR2 (germline): MNHNY, SVGAGI (reference sequence).

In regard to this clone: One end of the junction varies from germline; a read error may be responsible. CDR3 coding DNA: TGTGCTAGCAGCTTAACAGGACAGGCCAATGAGCAGTTCTTC. As protein: CASSLTGQANEQFF. This chain uses TRBV7-7 with TRBJ2-1; 7 bases are shared with TRBD1. In germline, CDR1 is SSHAT, CDR2 FNYEAQ (reference sequence). The CDR3 is 14 amino acids.

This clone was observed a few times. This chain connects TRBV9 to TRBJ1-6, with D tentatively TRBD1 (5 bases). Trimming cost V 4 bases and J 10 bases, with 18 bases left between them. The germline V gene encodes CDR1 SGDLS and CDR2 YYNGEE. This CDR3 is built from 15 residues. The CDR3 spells CASSIRDGLGSPLHF. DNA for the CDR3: TGTGCCAGCAGCATAAGGGACGGCCTGGGATCACCCCTCCACTTT.

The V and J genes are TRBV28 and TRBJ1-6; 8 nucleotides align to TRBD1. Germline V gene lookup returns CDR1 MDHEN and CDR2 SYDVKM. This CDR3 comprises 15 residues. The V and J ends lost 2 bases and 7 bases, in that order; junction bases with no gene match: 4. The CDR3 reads CASSLRSGGNSPLHF. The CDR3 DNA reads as TGTGCCAGCAGTTTAAGGTCAGGGGGCAATTCACCCCTCCACTTT.

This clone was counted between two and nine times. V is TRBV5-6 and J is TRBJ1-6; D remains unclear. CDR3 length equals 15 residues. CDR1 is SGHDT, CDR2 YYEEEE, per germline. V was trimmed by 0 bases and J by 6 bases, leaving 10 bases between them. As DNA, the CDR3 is TGTGCCAGCAGCTTGGGGCAGATTTCTAATTCACCCCTCCACTTT. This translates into CASSLGQISNSPLHF. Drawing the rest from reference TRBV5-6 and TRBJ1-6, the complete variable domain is DAGVTQSPTHLIKTRGQQVTLRCSPKSGHDTVSWYQQALGQGPQFIFQYYEEEERQRGNFPDRFSGHQFPNYSSELNVNALLLGDSALYLCASSLGQISNSPLHFGNGTRLTVT.

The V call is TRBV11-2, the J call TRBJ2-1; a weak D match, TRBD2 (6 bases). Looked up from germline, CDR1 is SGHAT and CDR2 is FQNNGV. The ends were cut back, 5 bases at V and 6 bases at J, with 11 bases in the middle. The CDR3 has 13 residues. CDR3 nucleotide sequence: TGTGCCAGCAGCCCGGGACTGCTCAATGAGCAGTTCTTC. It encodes CASSPGLLNEQFF.

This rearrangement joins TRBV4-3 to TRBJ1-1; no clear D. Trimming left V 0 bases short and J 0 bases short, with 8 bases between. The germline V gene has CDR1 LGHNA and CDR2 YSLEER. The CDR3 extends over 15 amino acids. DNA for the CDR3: TGCGCCAGCAGCCAAGATGAGAACATGAACACTGAAGCTTTCTTT. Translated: CASSQDENMNTEAFF.

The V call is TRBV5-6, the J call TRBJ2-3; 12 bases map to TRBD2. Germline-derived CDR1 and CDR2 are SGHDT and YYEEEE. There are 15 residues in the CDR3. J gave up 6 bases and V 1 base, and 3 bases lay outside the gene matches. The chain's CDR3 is CASSLWTSGKDTQYF. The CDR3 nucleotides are TGTGCCAGCAGCTTGTGGACTAGCGGGAAGGATACGCAGTATTTT.

As DNA, the CDR3 is TGTGCCAGCAGCTTTACGACAGGGCTCTATAATTCACCCCTCCACTTT. It translates to CASSFTTGLYNSPLHF. The chain carries TRBV7-2 and TRBJ1-6; 7 positions match TRBD1. Trimming cost V 3 bases and J 3 bases; bases outside gene matches: 5. The CDR3 loop spans 16 amino acids. Germline CDR1 is SGHTA and CDR2 is FQGNSA.

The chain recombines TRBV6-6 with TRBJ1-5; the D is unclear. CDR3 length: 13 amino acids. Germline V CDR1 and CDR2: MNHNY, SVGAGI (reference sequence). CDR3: CASTRVSDQPQHF. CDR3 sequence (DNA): TGTGCATCAACCCGGGTTTCTGATCAGCCCCAGCATTTT.

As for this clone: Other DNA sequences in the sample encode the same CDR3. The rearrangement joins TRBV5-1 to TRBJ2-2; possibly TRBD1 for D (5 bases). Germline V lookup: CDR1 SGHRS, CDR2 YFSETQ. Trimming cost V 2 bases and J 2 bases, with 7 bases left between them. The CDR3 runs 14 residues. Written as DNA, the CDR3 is TGCGCCAGCAGCTTTCAGGGCAACACCGGGGAGCTGTTTTTT. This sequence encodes CASSFQGNTGELFF.

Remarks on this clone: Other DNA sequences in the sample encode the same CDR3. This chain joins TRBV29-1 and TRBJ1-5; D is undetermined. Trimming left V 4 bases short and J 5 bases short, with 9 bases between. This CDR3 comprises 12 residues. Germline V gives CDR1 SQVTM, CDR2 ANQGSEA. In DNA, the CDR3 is TGCAGCGTTGGGGCACGCGATCAGCCCCAGCATTTT. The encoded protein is CSVGARDQPQHF.

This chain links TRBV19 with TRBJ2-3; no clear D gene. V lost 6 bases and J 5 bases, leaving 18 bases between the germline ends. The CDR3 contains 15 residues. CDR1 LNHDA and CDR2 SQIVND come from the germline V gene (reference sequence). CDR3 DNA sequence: TGTGCCAGTAGAGGATGGAGCCTTGGTATAGATACGCAGTATTTT. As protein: CASRGWSLGIDTQYF.

CDR3 sequence: CASSVATRVPYNEQFF. In DNA form, the CDR3 reads TGTGCCAGCAGCGTAGCCACTAGGGTTCCCTACAATGAGCAGTTCTTC. The rearrangement uses TRBV9 and TRBJ2-1, with D possibly matching TRBD2 (5 bases). The CDR3 has 16 amino acids. Germline V gene data show CDR1 as SGDLS and CDR2 as YYNGEE. The ends were cut back, 0 bases at V and 2 bases at J, with 12 bases in the middle.

The CDR3 sequence: CASSSASGGYNEQFF. The CDR3 coding sequence is TGTGCCAGCAGCTCCGCTAGCGGGGGCTACAATGAGCAGTTCTTC. The gene calls are TRBV7-2 and TRBJ2-1; 10 bases align to TRBD2. The junction had 3 bases not matched to a gene; V was cut back by 4 bases and J by 3 bases. The CDR3 has 15 residues. Germline assignment: CDR1 SGHTA and CDR2 FQGNSA.

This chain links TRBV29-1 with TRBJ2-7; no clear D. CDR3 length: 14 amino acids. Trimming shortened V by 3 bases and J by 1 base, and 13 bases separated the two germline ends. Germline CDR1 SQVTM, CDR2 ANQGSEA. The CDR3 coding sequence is TGCAGCGTTGATTCGGCAGTAGGTTCCTACGAGCAGTACTTC. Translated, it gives CSVDSAVGSYEQYF.

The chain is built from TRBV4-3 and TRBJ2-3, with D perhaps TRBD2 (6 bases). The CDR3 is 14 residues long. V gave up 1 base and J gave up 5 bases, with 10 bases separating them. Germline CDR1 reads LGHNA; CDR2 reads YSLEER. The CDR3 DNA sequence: TGCGCCAGCAGCCAAGCGCCTAGCGTAGATACGCAGTATTTT. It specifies CASSQAPSVDTQYF.

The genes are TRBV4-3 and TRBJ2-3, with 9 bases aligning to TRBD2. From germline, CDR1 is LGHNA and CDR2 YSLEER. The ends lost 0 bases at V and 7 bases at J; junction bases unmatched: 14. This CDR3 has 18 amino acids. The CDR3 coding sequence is TGCGCCAGCAGCCAAGATTGGGGGCAACTAGCGGGTACCTATACGCAGTATTTT. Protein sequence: CASSQDWGQLAGTYTQYF.

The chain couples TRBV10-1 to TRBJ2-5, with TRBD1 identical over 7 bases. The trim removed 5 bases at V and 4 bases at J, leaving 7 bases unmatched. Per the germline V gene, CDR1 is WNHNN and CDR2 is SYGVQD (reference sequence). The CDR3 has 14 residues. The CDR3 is CASSRDSEGETQYF. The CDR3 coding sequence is TGCGCCAGCAGTCGGGACAGCGAGGGAGAGACCCAGTACTTC.

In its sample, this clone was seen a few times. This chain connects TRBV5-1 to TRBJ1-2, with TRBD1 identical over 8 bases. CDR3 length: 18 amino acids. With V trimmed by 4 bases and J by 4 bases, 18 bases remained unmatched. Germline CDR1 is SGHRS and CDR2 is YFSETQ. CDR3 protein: CASSMLIPGQEQFYGYTF. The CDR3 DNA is TGCGCCAGCAGCATGCTGATACCGGGACAGGAACAATTCTATGGCTACACCTTC. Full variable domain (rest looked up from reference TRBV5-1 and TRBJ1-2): KAGVTQTPRYLIKTRGQQVTLSCSPISGHRSVSWYQQTPGQGLQFLFEYFSETQRNKGNFPGRFSGRQFSNSRSEMNVSTLELGDSALYLCASSMLIPGQEQFYGYTFGSGTRLTVV.

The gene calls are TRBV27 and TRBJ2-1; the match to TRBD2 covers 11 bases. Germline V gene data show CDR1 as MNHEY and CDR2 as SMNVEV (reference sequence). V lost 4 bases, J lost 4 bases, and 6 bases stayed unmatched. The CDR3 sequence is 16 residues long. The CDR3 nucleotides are TGTGCCAGCAGTTCACGACTAGCGGGGAATTACAATGAGCAGTTCTTC. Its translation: CASSSRLAGNYNEQFF.

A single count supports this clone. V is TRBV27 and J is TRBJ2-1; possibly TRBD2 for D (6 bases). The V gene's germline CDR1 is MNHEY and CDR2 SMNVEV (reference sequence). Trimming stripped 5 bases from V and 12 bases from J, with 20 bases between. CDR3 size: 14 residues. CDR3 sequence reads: CASSGRGRTDGQFF. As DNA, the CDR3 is TGTGCCAGCAGTGGACGGGGGAGGACCGATGGGCAGTTCTTC.

Here the CDR3 reads CASSLSPRGKMNTEAFF. CDR3 nucleotides: TGTGCCAGCAGCTTATCCCCTAGGGGCAAAATGAACACTGAAGCTTTCTTT. The V gene is TRBV7-6, the J gene TRBJ1-1; D may be TRBD1 (5 bases). Germline loops: CDR1 SGHVS, CDR2 FNYEAQ. The CDR3 loop spans 17 amino acids. V lost 2 bases and J 0 bases, leaving 16 bases between the germline ends.

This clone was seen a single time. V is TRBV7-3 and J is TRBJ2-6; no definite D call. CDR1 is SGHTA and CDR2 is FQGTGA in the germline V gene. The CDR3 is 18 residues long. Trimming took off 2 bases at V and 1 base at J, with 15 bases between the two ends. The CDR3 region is CASSLQARIDSGANVLTF. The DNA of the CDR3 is TGTGCCAGCAGCTTACAGGCGCGGATAGATTCTGGGGCCAACGTCCTGACTTTC.